This TCR beta chain was sequenced during a study of radiation and T cells in renal cell carcinoma. Study conclusions and caveats: Pretreatment tumor biopsies were lacking, so baseline clonotypes are unknown. Top tumor clonotypes rose in blood 2 weeks post-radiation, then contracted.

The assay was immunoSEQ multiplex PCR, and TCRdb's table has in-frame clones only and misses some. This sample has approximately 90,000 clones, with 85% found just once. Per the germline V gene, CDR1 is SGHTA and CDR2 is FQGNSA. This CDR3 spans 15 amino acids. J lost 6 bases, V lost 3 bases, and 6 bases had no gene match. Time point reported: blood 4 weeks post-SBRT, at nephrectomy. Treatment specified: 15 Gy SBRT to primary tumor, nephrectomy 4 weeks later. Nephrectomy followed 15 Gy stereotactic body radiation by 4 weeks. Serial blood draws occurred at baseline and 2 and 4 weeks post-SBRT. About this clone: Its antigen is unidentified.

This receptor was taken from a middle-aged man with renal cell carcinoma. The chain recombines TRBV7-2 with TRBJ2-2; 8 bases line up with TRBD2. The specimen comprised blood, sampled from a patient whose treatment included radiotherapy and nephrectomy. The CDR3 sequence is CASSFAGLGPGELFF. The CDR3, as DNA: TGTGCCAGCAGCTTCGCGGGACTAGGACCCGGGGAGCTGTTTTTT.